The present entry profiles one T cell receptor beta chain with its context. Germline CDR1 and CDR2: MGHDK and SYGVNS. The CDR3 has 15 amino acids. Trimming took off 0 bases at V and 1 base at J, with 9 bases between the two ends. This record comes from a study of a mutant IDH1 vaccine in newly diagnosed glioma. As for the study in general: Patients under treatment included around 60% males and 37.5% females and had a mean age of around 40 years. Earlier treatment was radiotherapy, temozolomide, or both, with most getting both.

Clones were read by immunoSEQ multiplex PCR, and TCRdb kept only the in-frame ones, dropping some. Of around 63,000 clones listed, about nine tenths are singletons. As to time point: baseline, week 1 (first vaccination visit). Treatment meaning: pre-vaccination baseline after standard-of-care therapy. The chain uses TRBV25-1 and TRBJ1-1; D remains unclear. The origin of this receptor is a man in his forties or fifties with glioma. The sample in question was PBMCs, obtained from a glioma patient treated with radiotherapy, temozolomide or both. The CDR3 reads CASSEYAGRNTEAFF. DNA of the CDR3: TGTGCCAGCAGTGAATACGCTGGGAGGAACACTGAAGCTTTCTTT.